The source of this T cell receptor beta chain is a study of T-cell reconstitution after alpha-beta-depleted transplantation in children (dated by TCRdb to about 2016). About the full investigation: Using TCR repertoire profiling, the study followed T-cell immune reconstitution in a quantitative way in children after TCRalphabeta/CD19-depleted allogeneic hematopoietic cell transplantation.

This clonotype has at least ten counts. Its antigen is currently not known. Per-base quality was not reported, and no clone a single base away is much larger than it. Libraries were built with PCR. The data were produced on an Illumina HiSeq 2500. TCR library preparation used molecular barcoding, with unique molecular identifiers applied to normalize quantification of the TCRbeta repertoire. TCRdb reran the public reads through fastp at Q25 and MiXCR, keeping productive beta chains. CDR3 protein sequences are deduplicated, and each keeps its most common genes and DNA. This sample lists 180,000 or so distinct CDR3 sequences; roughly 6.3% were detected once. The leading ten clones occupy just over 4.5% of the sample. The intended sense of this specimen's treatment or condition label: allogeneic hematopoietic cell transplantation with graft depleted of TCRalphabeta T cells and CD19 B cells. The children who served as transplant recipients had been given grafts of TCRalphabeta/CD19-depleted allogeneic hematopoietic cells.

Summary of the overall study and its limitations: Over subsequent months, a decline in hyperexpanded clone frequencies was noted, and after one year, T-cell counts and TCRbeta diversity were mostly ascribed to newly produced T cells. In some patients, high TCRbeta diversity at day 60 was attributed to recipient T cells and intrathymic progenitors that had survived conditioning. About two months after transplant, the apparently early recovery of alphabetaT-cell counts reportedly depended on just several hundred clones that had expanded rapidly and came from non-depleted graft cells.

The CDR3 contains 15 residues, cysteine and phenylalanine counted. Solely the CDR3 DNA is kept, with 45 bases framed from the first base. V trim: 4 bases; J trim: 4 bases; unmatched bases: 8. Reading the germline V gene gives CDR1 SGHRS and CDR2 YFSETQ. The sample here was PBMCs, taken before TCRalphabeta/CD19-depleted stem cell transplant. Here the chain combines TRBV5-1 and TRBJ2-5, and 9 junctional nucleotides match TRBD2. This clonotype was sampled from a girl under three years old with combined immunodeficiency, due to receive a stem cell transplant. The CDR3 corresponds to CASSRTGTSLETQYF. The nucleotide sequence reads as follows: TGCGCCAGCAGCCGGACCGGGACTAGCTTAGAGACCCAGTACTTC.